The 18 T cell receptor beta chains below all came from one sample that was sequenced in a study of blood T cell repertoires in COVID-19. Only in-frame clones appear in the TCRdb table, and some are missing; sequencing was by immunoSEQ multiplex PCR. The sample lists about 130,000 clones, about 83% seen once, with 8% to 10% in the top ten. Material: peripheral blood. The receptors here all came from a middle-aged man with active or convalescent COVID-19.

The V and J genes are TRBV29-1 and TRBJ1-4, with TRBD1 matching over 7 bases. V was pared by 5 bases and J by 5 bases, with 2 bases of the junction left unmatched. CDR1 and CDR2 (germline): SQVTM, ANQGSEA. There are 12 residues in the CDR3. The CDR3 DNA follows: TGCAGCGTTAGACAGGGCAATGAAAAACTGTTTTTT. Protein sequence: CSVRQGNEKLFF.

J is TRBJ2-3 and V is TRBV6-5; 10 positions match TRBD1. Germline V CDR1 and CDR2: MNHEY, SVGAGI. J was trimmed by 11 bases and V by 4 bases; bases with no gene match: 3. The CDR3 consists of 12 residues. The CDR3 here is CASSLTGGRQYF. The CDR3 DNA is TGTGCCAGCAGTTTGACAGGGGGCAGGCAGTATTTT.

This chain uses TRBV5-4 with TRBJ2-3; 7 nucleotides line up with TRBD2. J was trimmed by 0 bases and V by 0 bases; bases with no gene match: 4. This CDR3 contains 16 residues. Germline assignment: CDR1 SGHNT and CDR2 YYREEE (reference sequence). CDR3 sequence reads: CASSLGPSGSTDTQYF. Here the CDR3 DNA reads TGTGCCAGCAGCTTGGGCCCTAGCGGTAGCACAGATACGCAGTATTTT.

Here the CDR3 DNA reads TGTGCCAGCAGGACCGACAGGGGAAACACCGGGGAGCTGTTTTTT. This gives the protein CASRTDRGNTGELFF. The gene calls are TRBV6-6 and TRBJ2-2; 8 positions agree with TRBD1. The J segment lost 2 bases and the V segment lost 6 bases, leaving 5 bases of the junction unmatched. Germline-derived CDR1 and CDR2 are MNHNY and SVGAGI (reference sequence). The CDR3 has 15 amino acids.

The rearrangement uses TRBV9 and TRBJ1-6; D call uncertain. This CDR3 is built from 15 residues. Germline V gives CDR1 SGDLS, CDR2 YYNGEE. Between the trimmed V and J ends, which lost 4 bases and 7 bases, there was a span of 15 bases. The CDR3 sequence is CASSPSGKENSPLHF. The CDR3, as DNA: TGTGCCAGCAGCCCCAGCGGGAAGGAAAATTCACCCCTCCACTTT.

The V and J genes are TRBV5-5 and TRBJ2-2, with D unclear. The ends were cut back, 5 bases at V and 6 bases at J, with 11 bases in the middle. Germline CDR1 and CDR2: SGHKS and YYEKEE (reference sequence). This CDR3 region has 13 residues. The chain's CDR3 is CASSWADSGELFF. Here the CDR3 DNA reads TGTGCCAGCAGTTGGGCCGATTCCGGGGAGCTGTTTTTT.

The chain is built from TRBV27 and TRBJ2-1; 9 nucleotides match TRBD1. The V and J ends lost 5 bases and 4 bases, in that order; junction bases with no gene match: 6. CDR3 length: 15 residues. Germline V CDR1 and CDR2: MNHEY, SMNVEV (reference sequence). DNA of the CDR3: TGTGCCAGCAGTGGCCGGACAGGGGTATACAATGAGCAGTTCTTC. Translation: CASSGRTGVYNEQFF.

This clone was seen just once. This chain links TRBV3-1 (or the pseudogene TRBV3-2) with TRBJ1-1; D gene ambiguous. This CDR3 contains 11 residues. CDR1 and CDR2 (germline): LGHDT, YNNKEL (reference sequence). With 1 base removed from V and 7 bases from J, the gap between germline ends came to 4 bases. The CDR3 DNA follows: TGTGCCAGCAGCCAAGGCAGTGAAGCTTTCTTT. Translation: CASSQGSEAFF.

The chain has TRBV5-4 and TRBJ1-1, with 9 nucleotides matching TRBD1. Germline CDR1 SGHNT, CDR2 YYREEE (reference sequence). CDR3 length: 16 residues. V lost 4 bases to trimming and J lost 6 bases; unmatched junction nucleotides: 13. The CDR3 protein is CASSPLLTGGLSEAFF. The DNA of the CDR3 is TGTGCCAGCAGCCCGCTTCTGACAGGGGGATTATCTGAAGCTTTCTTT.

The V gene is TRBV29-1, the J gene TRBJ2-7, with D possibly being TRBD2 (5 bases). Trimming cost V 2 bases and J 2 bases, with 7 bases left between them. Per the germline V gene, CDR1 is SQVTM and CDR2 is ANQGSEA. The length of the CDR3 is 12 residues. The CDR3 here is CSVELAPYEQYF. The CDR3 bases are TGCAGCGTTGAACTAGCCCCCTACGAGCAGTACTTC.

This clone was seen once. V is TRBV19 and J is TRBJ2-1, with TRBD2 identical over 15 bases. V gave up 6 bases and J gave up 4 bases; unmatched junction bases: 16. The germline V gene has CDR1 LNHDA and CDR2 SQIVND (reference sequence). CDR3 length: 20 amino acids. The CDR3 DNA reads as TGTGCCAGTAGCTCCTATGGGACTAGCGGGGGGACCGCTAAGTACAATGAGCAGTTCTTC. Protein: CASSSYGTSGGTAKYNEQFF. The complete variable domain, with remaining parts taken from reference TRBV19 and TRBJ2-1, reads DGGITQSPKYLFRKEGQNVTLSCEQNLNHDAMYWYRQDPGQGLRLIYYSQIVNDFQKGDIAEGYSVSREKKESFPLTVTSAQKNPTAFYLCASSSYGTSGGTAKYNEQFFGPGTRLTVL.

The J gene is TRBJ1-3, the V gene TRBV7-2; 7 bases are a match to TRBD1. This CDR3 contains 15 residues. V shed 5 bases, J shed 4 bases, and the junction held 8 bases outside the gene matches. The germline V gene encodes CDR1 SGHTA and CDR2 FQGNSA. As DNA, the CDR3 is TGTGCCAGCAGCCCAACCACAGGGGTCGGAAACACCATATATTTT. Its protein product is CASSPTTGVGNTIYF.

The gene calls are TRBV7-2 and TRBJ2-1; D is unresolved. V gave up 2 bases and J gave up 1 base, with 9 bases separating them. CDR3 size: 15 residues. Looked up from germline, CDR1 is SGHTA and CDR2 is FQGNSA. The CDR3 sequence is CASSLYAGSYNEQFF. The CDR3 DNA is TGTGCCAGCAGCTTATACGCAGGATCCTACAATGAGCAGTTCTTC.

Only one count was recorded for this clone. This chain links TRBV5-1 with TRBJ1-2, with D hard to call. The germline V and J ends were trimmed by 4 bases and 0 bases, with 10 bases remaining between them. Looked up from germline, CDR1 is SGHRS and CDR2 is YFSETQ. The CDR3 spans 14 residues. The CDR3 spells CASSNPQSNYGYTF. The CDR3 DNA is TGCGCCAGCAGCAACCCTCAGTCTAACTATGGCTACACCTTC.

This sequence joins TRBV14 and TRBJ1-2; D is perhaps TRBD1 (5 bases). The germline V and J ends were trimmed by 1 base and 8 bases, with 11 bases remaining between them. CDR1 and CDR2 from the germline V gene are SGHDN and FVKESK. The CDR3 consists of 13 residues. DNA of the CDR3: TGTGCCAGCAGCCAAGTTCAGGGTCAGGGCTACACCTTC. This translates into CASSQVQGQGYTF.

The gene calls are TRBV4-1 and TRBJ2-1, with 9 bases aligning to TRBD1. Germline V gene data show CDR1 as MGHRA and CDR2 as YSYEKL. This CDR3 is built from 16 residues. J was trimmed by 7 bases and V by 3 bases; bases with no gene match: 10. The chain's CDR3 is CASSHLQGAGENEQFF. The CDR3 nucleotides are TGCGCCAGCAGCCATTTACAGGGGGCGGGGGAGAATGAGCAGTTCTTC.

The V call is TRBV4-1, the J call TRBJ2-1; the match to TRBD1 covers 7 bases. V was clipped by 6 bases and J by 2 bases; unmatched bases: 7. Germline V lookup: CDR1 MGHRA, CDR2 YSYEKL. This CDR3 has 15 amino acids. Written as DNA, the CDR3 is TGCGCCAGCAGTAAGGGACAGCCCGCCTACAATGAGCAGTTCTTC. Translation gives CASSKGQPAYNEQFF.

This clone was found a few times. V is TRBV19 and J is TRBJ1-6, with TRBD1 identical over 8 bases. CDR1 is LNHDA and CDR2 is SQIVND in the germline V gene (reference sequence). V lost 4 bases and J lost 0; bases outside the gene matches: 5. This CDR3 is 17 amino acids long. The CDR3 region has the DNA TGTGCCAGTAGTACAACAGGGGGGAGCTCCTATAATTCACCCCTCCACTTT. Translation gives CASSTTGGSSYNSPLHF.